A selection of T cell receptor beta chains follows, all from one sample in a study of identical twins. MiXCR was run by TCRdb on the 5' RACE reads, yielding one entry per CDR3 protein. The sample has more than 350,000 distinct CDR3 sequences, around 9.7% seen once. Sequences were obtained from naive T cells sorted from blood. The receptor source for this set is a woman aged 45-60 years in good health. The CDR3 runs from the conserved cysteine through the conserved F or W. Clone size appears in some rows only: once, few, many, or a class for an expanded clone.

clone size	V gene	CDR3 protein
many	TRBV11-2	CASRSTVAGSSYNEQFF
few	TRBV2	CASSEDSVRNYEQYF
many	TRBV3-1	CASSRVGNSYEQYF
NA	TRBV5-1	CASSSENQGYEKLFF
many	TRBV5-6	CASSLQGIGNQPQHF
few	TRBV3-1	CASSHHGTTLGEQFF
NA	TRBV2	CASSEGLANYGYTF
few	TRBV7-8	CASRSRETAAYEQYF
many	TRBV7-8	CASSPPLRLRIDNEQFF
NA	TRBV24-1	CATSGSGSTDTQYF
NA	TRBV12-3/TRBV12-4	CASTSPGTGSTGELFF
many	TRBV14	CASSQDLEGGYTF
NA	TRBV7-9	CASSLLAGGVDDQFF
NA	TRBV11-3	CASRGRDTDTQYF
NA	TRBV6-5	CASTPTGLASYNEQFF
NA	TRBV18	CASSGQNSGNTIYF
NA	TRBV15	CATSRGDSQETQYF
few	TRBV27	CASSYRDGGANVLTF
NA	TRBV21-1	CASSTPFGMHNTGELFF
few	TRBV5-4	CASRVQGQINYGYTF
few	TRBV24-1	CATSETGSNTGELFF
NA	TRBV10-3	CATQILVASPQYF
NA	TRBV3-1	CASSQGQVQETQYF
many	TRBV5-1	CASSLLPGTNEQFF
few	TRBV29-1	CSVEGLAVSYNEQFF
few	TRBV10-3	CAITRNTGELFF
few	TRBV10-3	CAISESGGIETQYF
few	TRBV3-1	CASNQGTGAKNIQYF